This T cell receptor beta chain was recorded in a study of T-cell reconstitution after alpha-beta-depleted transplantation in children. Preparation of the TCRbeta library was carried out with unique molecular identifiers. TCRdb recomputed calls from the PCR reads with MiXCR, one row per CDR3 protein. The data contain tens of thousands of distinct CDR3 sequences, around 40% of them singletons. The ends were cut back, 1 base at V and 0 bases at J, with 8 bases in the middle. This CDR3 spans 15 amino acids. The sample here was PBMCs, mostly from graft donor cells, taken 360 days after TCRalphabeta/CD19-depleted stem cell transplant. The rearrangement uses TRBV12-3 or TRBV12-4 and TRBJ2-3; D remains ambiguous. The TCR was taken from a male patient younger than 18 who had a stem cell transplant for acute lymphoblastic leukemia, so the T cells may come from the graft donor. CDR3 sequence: CASSLGVGSTDTQYF. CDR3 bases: TGTGCCAGCAGTTTAGGTGTGGGGAGCACAGATACGCAGTATTTT.